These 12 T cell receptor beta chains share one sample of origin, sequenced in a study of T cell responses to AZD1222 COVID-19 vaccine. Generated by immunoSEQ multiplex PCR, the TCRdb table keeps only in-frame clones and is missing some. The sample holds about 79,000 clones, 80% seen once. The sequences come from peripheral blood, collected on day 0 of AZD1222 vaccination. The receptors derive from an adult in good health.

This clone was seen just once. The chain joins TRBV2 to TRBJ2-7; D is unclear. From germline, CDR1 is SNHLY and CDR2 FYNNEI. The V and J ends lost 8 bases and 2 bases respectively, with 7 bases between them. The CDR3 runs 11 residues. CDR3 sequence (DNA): TGTGCCAGCCAGACCACCTACGAGCAGTACTTC. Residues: CASQTTYEQYF. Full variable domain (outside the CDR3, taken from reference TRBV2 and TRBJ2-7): EPEVTQTPSHQVTQMGQEVILRCVPISNHLYFYWYRQILGQKVEFLVSFYNNEISEKSEIFDDQFSVERPDGSNFTLKIRSTKLEDSAMYFCASQTTYEQYFGPGTRLTVT.

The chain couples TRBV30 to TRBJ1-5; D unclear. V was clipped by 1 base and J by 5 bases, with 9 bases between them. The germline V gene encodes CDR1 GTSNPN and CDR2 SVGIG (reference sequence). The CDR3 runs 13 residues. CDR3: CAWSASMDQPQHF. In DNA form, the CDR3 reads TGTGCCTGGAGTGCCTCTATGGATCAGCCCCAGCATTTT.

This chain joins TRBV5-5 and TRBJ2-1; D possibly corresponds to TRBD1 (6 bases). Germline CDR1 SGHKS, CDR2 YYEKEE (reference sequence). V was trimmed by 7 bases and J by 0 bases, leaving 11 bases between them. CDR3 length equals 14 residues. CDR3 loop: CASARDTSYNEQFF. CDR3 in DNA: TGTGCCAGCGCCCGGGACACCTCCTACAATGAGCAGTTCTTC.

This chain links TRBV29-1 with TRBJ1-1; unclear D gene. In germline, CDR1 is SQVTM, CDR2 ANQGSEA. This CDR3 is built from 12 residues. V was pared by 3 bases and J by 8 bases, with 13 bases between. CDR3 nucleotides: TGCAGCGTTGAGCGCGACGGGGTCGAAGCTTTCTTT. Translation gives CSVERDGVEAFF.

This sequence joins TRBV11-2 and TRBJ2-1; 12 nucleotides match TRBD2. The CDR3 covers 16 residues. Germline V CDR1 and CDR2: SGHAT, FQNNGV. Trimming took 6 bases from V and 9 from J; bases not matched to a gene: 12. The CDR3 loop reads CASRAAVTSGGGEQFF. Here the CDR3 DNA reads TGTGCCAGCAGGGCTGCCGTGACTAGCGGGGGTGGTGAGCAGTTCTTC.

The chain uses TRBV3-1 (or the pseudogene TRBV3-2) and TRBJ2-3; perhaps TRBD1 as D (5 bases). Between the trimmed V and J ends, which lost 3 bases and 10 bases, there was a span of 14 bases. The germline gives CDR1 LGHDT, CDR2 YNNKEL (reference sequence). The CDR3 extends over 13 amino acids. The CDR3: CASSHQGQGPQYF. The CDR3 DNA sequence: TGTGCCAGCAGCCACCAAGGGCAGGGTCCGCAGTATTTT.

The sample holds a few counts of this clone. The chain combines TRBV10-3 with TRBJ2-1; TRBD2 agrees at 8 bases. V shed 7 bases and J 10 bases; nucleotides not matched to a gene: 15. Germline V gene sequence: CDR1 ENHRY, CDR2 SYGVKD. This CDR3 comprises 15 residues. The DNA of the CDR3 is TGTGCCATCAAAGATAGCGGGGCCTATGGAGGGGAGCAGTTCTTC. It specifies CAIKDSGAYGGEQFF.

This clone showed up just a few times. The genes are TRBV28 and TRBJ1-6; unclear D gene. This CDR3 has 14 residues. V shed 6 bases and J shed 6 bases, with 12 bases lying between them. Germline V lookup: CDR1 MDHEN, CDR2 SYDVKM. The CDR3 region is CASSLQFSNSPLHF. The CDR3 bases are TGTGCCAGCAGCCTACAGTTCTCTAATTCACCCCTCCACTTT. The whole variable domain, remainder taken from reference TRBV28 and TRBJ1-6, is DVKVTQSSRYLVKRTGEKVFLECVQDMDHENMFWYRQDPGLGLRLIYFSYDVKMKEKGDIPEGYSVSREKKERFSLILESASTNQTSMYLCASSLQFSNSPLHFGNGTRLTVT.

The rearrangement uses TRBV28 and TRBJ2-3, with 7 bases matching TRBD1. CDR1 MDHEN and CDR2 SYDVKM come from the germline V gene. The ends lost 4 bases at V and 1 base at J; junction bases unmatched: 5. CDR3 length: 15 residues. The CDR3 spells CASSSYGTGTDTQYF. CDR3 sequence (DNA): TGTGCCAGCAGTTCCTATGGGACAGGCACAGATACGCAGTATTTT.

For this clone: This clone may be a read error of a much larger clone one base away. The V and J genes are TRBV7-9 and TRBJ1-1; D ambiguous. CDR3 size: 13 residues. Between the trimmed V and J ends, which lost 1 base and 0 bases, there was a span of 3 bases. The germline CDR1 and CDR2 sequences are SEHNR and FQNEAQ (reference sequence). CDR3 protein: CASSLEMNTEAFF. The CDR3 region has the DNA TGTGCCAGCAGCTTAGAGATGAACACTGAAGCTTTCTTT.

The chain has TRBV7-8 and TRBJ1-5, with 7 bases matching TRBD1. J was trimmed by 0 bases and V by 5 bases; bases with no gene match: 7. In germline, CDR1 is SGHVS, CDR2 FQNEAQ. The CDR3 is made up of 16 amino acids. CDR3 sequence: CASSPLQGYSNQPQHF. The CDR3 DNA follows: TGTGCCAGCAGCCCCCTACAGGGGTATAGCAATCAGCCCCAGCATTTT.

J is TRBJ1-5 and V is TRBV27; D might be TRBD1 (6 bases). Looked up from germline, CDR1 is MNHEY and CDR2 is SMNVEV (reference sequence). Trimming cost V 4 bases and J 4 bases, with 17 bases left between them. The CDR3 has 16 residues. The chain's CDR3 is CASSWGSGGPNQPQHF. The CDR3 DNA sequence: TGTGCCAGCAGTTGGGGTTCGGGGGGGCCGAATCAGCCCCAGCATTTT.